This entry lists 8 T cell receptor beta chains sequenced from one sample in a study of Graves' ophthalmopathy and Graves' hyperthyroidism. TCR beta CDR3 amplification used RNA transcripts. First-round RT-PCR relied on HTBI primers, and a second-round multiplex PCR came next. TCRdb fed the multiplex PCR reads into MiXCR, producing one record per CDR3 protein. The sample includes 400,000 or so distinct CDR3 sequences, about 17% seen only once; the top ten take around 2.4%. Sequencing was done on a sample of peripheral blood. All receptors derive from an adult woman with stable Graves' hyperthyroidism.

The V gene is TRBV7-2, the J gene TRBJ2-4; unclear D gene. The CDR3 covers 14 residues. The germline V and J ends were trimmed by 1 base and 8 bases, with 12 bases remaining between them. The germline gives CDR1 SGHTA, CDR2 FQGNSA. The CDR3 sequence: CASSLELAAHIQYF. For the CDR3, the DNA is TGTGCCAGCAGCTTAGAGTTGGCAGCACACATTCAGTACTTC.

This clonotype was counted ten times or more. The rearrangement uses TRBV28 and TRBJ1-5; tentatively, D is TRBD1 (5 bases). V was clipped by 5 bases and J by 3 bases, with 20 bases between them. Germline loops: CDR1 MDHEN, CDR2 SYDVKM. This CDR3 spans 17 amino acids. The CDR3 here is CASSSDPGLIFNQPQHF. CDR3 in DNA: TGTGCCAGCAGTAGTGACCCGGGGCTTATATTCAATCAGCCCCAGCATTTT. Looking up the rest from reference TRBV28 and TRBJ1-5 gives the full variable domain: DVKVTQSSRYLVKRTGEKVFLECVQDMDHENMFWYRQDPGLGLRLIYFSYDVKMKEKGDIPEGYSVSREKKERFSLILESASTNQTSMYLCASSSDPGLIFNQPQHFGDGTRLSIL.

This clonotype occurred many times. V gene TRBV6-2 or TRBV6-3 combines with J gene TRBJ2-5; D could derive from TRBD1 or TRBD2 (6 bases each). V gave up 0 bases and J gave up 6 bases, with 29 bases separating them. The CDR3 length is 20 residues. Germline values: CDR1 MNHEY, CDR2 SVGEGT. This CDR3 reads CASSYSNKDSRLVFAQTQYF. The CDR3 DNA is TGTGCCAGCAGTTACTCAAATAAGGACAGCAGACTAGTTTTTGCGCAGACCCAGTACTTC.

This clonotype was recorded at least ten times. The chain couples TRBV28 to TRBJ1-2; a weak D match, TRBD1 (6 bases). The CDR3 is 13 residues long. CDR1 is MDHEN and CDR2 is SYDVKM in the germline V gene. The ends were cut back, 6 bases at V and 3 bases at J, with 11 bases in the middle. The CDR3 loop is CASRTGSDYGYTF. CDR3 coding DNA: TGTGCCAGCAGAACAGGGTCGGACTATGGCTACACCTTC.

At least ten counts were recorded for this clonotype. The chain links TRBV30 to TRBJ1-1; D uncertain. Germline CDR1 GTSNPN, CDR2 SVGIG (reference sequence). The CDR3 extends over 13 amino acids. V was cut by 0 bases and J by 5 bases, with 10 bases left in between. As DNA, the CDR3 is TGTGCCTGGAGTGTGAGTAGGAAGACTGAAGCTTTCTTT. Translation: CAWSVSRKTEAFF.

In regard to this clonotype: A clone one base away is much larger, so this may be a read error. The chain carries TRBV5-1 and TRBJ1-1; D unresolved. The germline gives CDR1 SGHRS, CDR2 YFSETQ. The CDR3 consists of 17 residues. CDR3 amino acids: CASSLSRFPTLNTEACF. In DNA form, the CDR3 reads TGCGCCAGCAGCTTGTCCCGGTTCCCGACCCTGAACACTGAAGCTTGCTTT.

The chain joins TRBV15 to TRBJ2-5, with no clear D. Germline V gene data show CDR1 as LNHNV and CDR2 as YYDKDF (reference sequence). Between the trimmed V and J ends, which lost 0 bases and 5 bases, there was a span of 10 bases. The CDR3 has 14 amino acids. CDR3 DNA: TGTGCCACCAGCAGAGATTTTGGTGGGGAGACCCAGTACTTC. This sequence encodes CATSRDFGGETQYF.

This clonotype came up many times. The chain carries TRBV6-1 and TRBJ2-2; 8 positions agree with TRBD2. Germline V gene data show CDR1 as MNHNS and CDR2 as SASEGT. Trimming at V came to 7 bases and at J to 0 bases, leaving 4 bases not matched to a gene. The CDR3 has 15 amino acids. CDR3 residues: CASNLAGANTGELFF. CDR3 DNA sequence: TGTGCCAGCAACCTAGCGGGCGCGAACACCGGGGAGCTGTTTTTT.